This TCR beta chain was recovered during a study of CD4 T cells in lung cancer (dated by TCRdb to about 2019). As for the study more broadly: In the study, blood T cells of NSCLC patients were screened for responses to candidate mutation-encoded neoepitopes, and neoantigen-specific CD4+ T-cell clones and TCRs were isolated. The frequency of neoantigen-specific clonotypes in tumor resections, non-adjacent lung and cultured T-cell products was followed using TCRB deep sequencing. Aged 60 to 69 when blood was donated, the resected patients, most of whom were former smokers, had either lung adenocarcinoma or squamous cell carcinoma. Treatments received by the patients before blood donation included platinum chemotherapy, and some patients received nivolumab or pembrolizumab.

Findings and caveats that apply to the study as a whole: Rather than memory responses to the cancer, some blood-derived responses might reflect cross-reactivity or in vitro priming of naive T cells. IFNgamma-sorted cells included nonspecific IFNgamma producers of unknown purity, so expanded lines ranged from monoclonal to oligoclonal.

Its CDR3 holds 14 amino acids, cysteine through phenylalanine. The retained sequence is limited to the CDR3, 42 bases, with the frame set at the first base. CDR1 SGDLS and CDR2 YYNGEE were looked up in the germline V gene. V trim: 4 bases; J trim: 2 bases; unmatched bases: 5. To prepare the library, the immunoSEQ multiplex PCR assay was applied. DNA was isolated with Qiagen DNeasy or QIAamp micro DNA kits and TCRB sequenced with the Adaptive Biotechnology human TCRB sequencing kit. TCRB libraries were sequenced on an Illumina MiSeq. Per the source publication's procedure: The kit provider's software was used to analyze TCRB sequence data, and Fisher's exact test was applied to assess tumor enrichment of clonotype templates. Held by TCRdb, this immuneACCESS table contains in-frame sequences only and omits some clones. Under half of the omission traces to an unresolved V gene where checked; the cause of the rest is unknown. The V and J calls and the clone size are those of that table, but D and trimming were determined from the DNA. The sample table records about 200 clones; around 93% of these occur just once. Approximately 91% of the sample is taken by the ten largest.

PBMCs were stimulated with mutant 27-mer peptides plus IL21, IL7, IL15 and IL2 for under 15 days, then restimulated with peptide-pulsed autologous B cells. After restimulation with peptide-pulsed B cells, live IFNgamma-secreting T cells were sorted on a FACS Aria2 by cytokine capture. Sorted cells were expanded for about 12 to 21 days at limiting dilution, approximately 3 or 10 cells per well, with irradiated allogeneic PBMCs, phytohemagglutinin and IL2. Peripheral blood samples or leukapheresis products were obtained from the patients. Antigen specificity of expanded lines was screened by IFNgamma ELISA against autologous B cells pulsed with mutant peptides. Concerning this clone: The antigen this receptor binds is unknown. No base-level quality is on record; no much larger clone is a single base apart.

The sequence derives from a woman aged 55-70 years with non-small cell lung cancer. Some clones in this sample may be carry-over from other donors' samples. Here the chain combines TRBV9 and TRBJ2-5; TRBD1 aligns with 7 central bases. Input material: a CD4+ T cell line or clone grown in culture. The CDR3: CASSTRQGQETQYF. The DNA sequence is as follows: TGTGCCAGCAGCACCCGACAGGGTCAAGAGACCCAGTACTTC.